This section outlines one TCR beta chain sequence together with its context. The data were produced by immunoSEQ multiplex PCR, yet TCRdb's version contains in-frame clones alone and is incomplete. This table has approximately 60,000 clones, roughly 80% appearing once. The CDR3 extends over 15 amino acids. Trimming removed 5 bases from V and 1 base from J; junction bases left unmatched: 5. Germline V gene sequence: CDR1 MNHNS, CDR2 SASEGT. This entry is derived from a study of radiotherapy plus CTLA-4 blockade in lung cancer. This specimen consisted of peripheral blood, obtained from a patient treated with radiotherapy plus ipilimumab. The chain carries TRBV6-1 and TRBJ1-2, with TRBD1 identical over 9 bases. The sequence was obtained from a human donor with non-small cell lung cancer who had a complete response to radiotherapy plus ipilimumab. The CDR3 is CASSSPGQGNYGYTF. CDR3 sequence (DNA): TGTGCCAGCAGTTCACCGGGACAGGGTAACTATGGCTACACCTTC.